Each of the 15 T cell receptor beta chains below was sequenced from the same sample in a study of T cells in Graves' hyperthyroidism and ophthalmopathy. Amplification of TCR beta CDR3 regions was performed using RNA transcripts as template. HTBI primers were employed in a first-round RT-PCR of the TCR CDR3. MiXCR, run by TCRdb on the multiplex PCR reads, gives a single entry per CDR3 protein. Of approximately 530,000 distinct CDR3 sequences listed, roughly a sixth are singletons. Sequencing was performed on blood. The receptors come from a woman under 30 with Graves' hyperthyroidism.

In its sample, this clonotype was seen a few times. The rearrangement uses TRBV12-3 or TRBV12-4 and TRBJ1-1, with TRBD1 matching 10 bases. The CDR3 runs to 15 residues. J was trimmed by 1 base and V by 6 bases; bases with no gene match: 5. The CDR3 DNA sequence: TGTGCCAGCAGCCTGACAGGGGGCTGGAACACTGAAGCTTTCTTT. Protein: CASSLTGGWNTEAFF.

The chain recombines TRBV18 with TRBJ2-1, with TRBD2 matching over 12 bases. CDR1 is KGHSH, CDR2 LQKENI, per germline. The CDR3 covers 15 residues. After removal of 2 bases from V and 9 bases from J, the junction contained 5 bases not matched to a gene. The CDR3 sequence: CASSPRLAGDTEQFF. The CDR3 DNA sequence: TGTGCCAGCTCACCAAGACTAGCGGGAGACACTGAGCAGTTCTTC. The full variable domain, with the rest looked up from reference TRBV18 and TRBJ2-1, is NAGVMQNPRHLVRRRGQEARLRCSPMKGHSHVYWYRQLPEEGLKFMVYLQKENIIDESGMPKERFSAEFPKEGPSILRIQQVVRGDSAAYFCASSPRLAGDTEQFFGPGTRLTVL.

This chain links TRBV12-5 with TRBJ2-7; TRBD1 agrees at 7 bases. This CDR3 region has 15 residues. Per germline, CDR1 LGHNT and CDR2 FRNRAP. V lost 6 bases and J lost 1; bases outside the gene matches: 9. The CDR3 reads CASGATGSPSYEQYF. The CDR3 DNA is TGTGCTAGTGGCGCGACAGGGAGTCCATCCTACGAGCAGTACTTC.

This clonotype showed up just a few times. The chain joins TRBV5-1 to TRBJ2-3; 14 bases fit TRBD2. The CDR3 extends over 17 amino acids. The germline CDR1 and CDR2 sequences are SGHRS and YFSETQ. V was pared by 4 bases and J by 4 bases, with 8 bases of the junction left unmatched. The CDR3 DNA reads TGCGCCAGCAGCATCGGGACTAGCGGGAGAAGGGCAGATACGCAGTATTTT. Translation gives CASSIGTSGRRADTQYF.

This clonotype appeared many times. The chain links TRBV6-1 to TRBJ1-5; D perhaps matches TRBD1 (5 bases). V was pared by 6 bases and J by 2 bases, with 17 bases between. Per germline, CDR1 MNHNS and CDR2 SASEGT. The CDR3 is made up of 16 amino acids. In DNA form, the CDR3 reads TGTGCCAGCAGGGGTATGGGGGGAATAGGCAATCAGCCCCAGCATTTT. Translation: CASRGMGGIGNQPQHF.

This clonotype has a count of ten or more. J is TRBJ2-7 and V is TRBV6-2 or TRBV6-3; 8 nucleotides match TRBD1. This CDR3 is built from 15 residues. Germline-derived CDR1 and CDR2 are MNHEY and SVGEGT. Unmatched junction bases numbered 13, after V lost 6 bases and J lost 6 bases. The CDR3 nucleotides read TGTGCCAGCAGCAACGAACAGGGGGTTGCTGGCGAGCAGTACTTC. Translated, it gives CASSNEQGVAGEQYF.

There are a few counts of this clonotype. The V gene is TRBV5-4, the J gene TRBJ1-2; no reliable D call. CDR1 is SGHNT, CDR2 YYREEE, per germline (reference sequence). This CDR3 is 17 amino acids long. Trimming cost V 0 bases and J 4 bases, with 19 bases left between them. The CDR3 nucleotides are TGTGCCAGCAGCTTGGCCGGGAGGAAAACCCCCCTCTATGGCTACACCTTC. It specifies CASSLAGRKTPLYGYTF.

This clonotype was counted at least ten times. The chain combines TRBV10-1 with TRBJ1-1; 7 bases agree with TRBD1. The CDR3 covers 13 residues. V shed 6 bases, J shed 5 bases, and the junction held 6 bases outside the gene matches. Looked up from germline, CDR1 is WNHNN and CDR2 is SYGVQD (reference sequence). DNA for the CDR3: TGCGCCAGCAGACAGGGGTGGAGGACTGAAGCTTTCTTT. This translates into CASRQGWRTEAFF.

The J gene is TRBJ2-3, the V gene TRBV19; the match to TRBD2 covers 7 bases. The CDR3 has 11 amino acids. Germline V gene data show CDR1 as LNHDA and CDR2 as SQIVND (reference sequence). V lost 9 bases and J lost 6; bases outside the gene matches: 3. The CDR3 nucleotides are TGTGCCAGCCCCGGGAGGGATACGCAGTATTTT. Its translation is CASPGRDTQYF.

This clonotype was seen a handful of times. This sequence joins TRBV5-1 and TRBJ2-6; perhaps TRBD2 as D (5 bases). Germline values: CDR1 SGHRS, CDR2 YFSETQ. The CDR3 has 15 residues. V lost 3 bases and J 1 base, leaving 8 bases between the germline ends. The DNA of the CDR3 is TGCGCCAGCAGCTGGAGGTCATCTGGGGCCAACGTCCTGACTTTC. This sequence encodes CASSWRSSGANVLTF.

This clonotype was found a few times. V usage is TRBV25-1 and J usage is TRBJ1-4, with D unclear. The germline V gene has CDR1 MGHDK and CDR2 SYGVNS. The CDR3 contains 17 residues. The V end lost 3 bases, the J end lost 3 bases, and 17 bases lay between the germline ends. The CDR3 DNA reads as TGTGCCAGCAGTGACCTTAGGACCGCCGGGGCTAATGAAAAACTGTTTTTT. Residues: CASSDLRTAGANEKLFF.

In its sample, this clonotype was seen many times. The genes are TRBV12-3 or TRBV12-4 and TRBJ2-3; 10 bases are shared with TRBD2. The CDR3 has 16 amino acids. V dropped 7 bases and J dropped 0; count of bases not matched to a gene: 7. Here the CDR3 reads CASNILAGTSTDTQYF. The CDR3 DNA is TGTGCCAGCAACATACTAGCGGGGACAAGCACAGATACGCAGTATTTT.

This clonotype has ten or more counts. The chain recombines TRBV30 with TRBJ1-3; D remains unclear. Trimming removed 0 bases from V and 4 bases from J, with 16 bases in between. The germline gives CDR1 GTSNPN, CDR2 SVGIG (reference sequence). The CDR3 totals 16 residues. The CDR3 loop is CAWSVSSPRRGNTIYF. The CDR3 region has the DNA TGTGCCTGGAGTGTATCATCACCGCGACGGGGAAACACCATATATTTT.

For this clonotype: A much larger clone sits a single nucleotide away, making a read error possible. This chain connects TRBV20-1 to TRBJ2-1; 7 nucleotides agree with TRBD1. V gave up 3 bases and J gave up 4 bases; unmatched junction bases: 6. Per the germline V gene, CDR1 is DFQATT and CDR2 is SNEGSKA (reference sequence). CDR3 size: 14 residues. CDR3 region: CSASEQGWYNEQFF. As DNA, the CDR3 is TGCAGTGCTAGCGAACAGGGGTGGTACAATGAGCAGTTCTTC.

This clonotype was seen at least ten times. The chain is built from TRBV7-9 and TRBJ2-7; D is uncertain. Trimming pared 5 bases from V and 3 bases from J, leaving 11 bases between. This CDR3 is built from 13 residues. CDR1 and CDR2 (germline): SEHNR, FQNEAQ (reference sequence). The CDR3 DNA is TGTGCCAGCAGCCGCAACTCGGACTACGAGCAGTACTTC. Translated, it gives CASSRNSDYEQYF.